Included here is one TCR beta chain sequence, with context. The entry originates in a study of T cell responses to AZD1222 COVID-19 vaccine. Germline V CDR1 and CDR2: KGHDR, SFDVKD. The V segment lost 3 bases and the J segment 6 bases; nucleotides outside the gene matches: 10. The CDR3 covers 16 residues. The data were produced by immunoSEQ multiplex PCR, yet TCRdb's version contains in-frame clones alone and is incomplete. The data contain some 150,000 clones, roughly 90% of them singletons. J is TRBJ2-1 and V is TRBV24-1, with TRBD2 matching 7 bases. The input for sequencing was peripheral blood, taken 28 days after the second AZD1222 dose. The TCR comes from an adult who received the AZD1222 COVID-19 vaccine. The CDR3 spells CATSDPTSPIGNEQFF. CDR3 nucleotides: TGTGCCACCAGTGATCCGACTAGCCCCATAGGCAATGAGCAGTTCTTC.